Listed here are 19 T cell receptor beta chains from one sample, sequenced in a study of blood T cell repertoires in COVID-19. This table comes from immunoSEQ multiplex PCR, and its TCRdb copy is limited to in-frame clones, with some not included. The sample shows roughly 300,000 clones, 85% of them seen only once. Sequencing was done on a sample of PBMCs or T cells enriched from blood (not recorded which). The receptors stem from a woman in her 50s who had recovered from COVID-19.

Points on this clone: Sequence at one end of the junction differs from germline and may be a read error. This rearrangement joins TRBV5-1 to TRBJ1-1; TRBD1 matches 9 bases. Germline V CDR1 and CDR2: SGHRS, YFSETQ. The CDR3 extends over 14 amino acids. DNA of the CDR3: TGCGCCAGCAGCTCTTCAGGGGGACAGGGCGTCTCTTGGTTT. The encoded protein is CASSSSGGQGVSWF.

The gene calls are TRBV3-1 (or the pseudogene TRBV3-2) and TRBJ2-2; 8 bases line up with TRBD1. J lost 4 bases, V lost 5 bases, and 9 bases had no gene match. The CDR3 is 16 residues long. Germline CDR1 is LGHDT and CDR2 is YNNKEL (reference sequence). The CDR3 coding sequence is TGTGCCAGCAGCTACGCGACAGGGGAATTCACCGGGGAGCTGTTTTTT. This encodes CASSYATGEFTGELFF.

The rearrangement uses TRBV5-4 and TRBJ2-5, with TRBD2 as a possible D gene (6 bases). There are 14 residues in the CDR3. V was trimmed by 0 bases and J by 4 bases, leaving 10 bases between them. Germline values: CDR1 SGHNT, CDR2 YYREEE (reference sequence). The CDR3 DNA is TGTGCCAGCAGCTTGGATCGGGGAGGAGAGACCCAGTACTTC. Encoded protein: CASSLDRGGETQYF.

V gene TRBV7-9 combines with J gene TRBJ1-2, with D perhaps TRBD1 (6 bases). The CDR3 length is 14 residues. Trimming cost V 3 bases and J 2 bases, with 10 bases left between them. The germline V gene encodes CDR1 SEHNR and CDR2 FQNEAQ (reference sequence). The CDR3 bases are TGTGCCAGCAGCTTTTCCCAGGGGAACTATGGCTACACCTTC. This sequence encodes CASSFSQGNYGYTF.

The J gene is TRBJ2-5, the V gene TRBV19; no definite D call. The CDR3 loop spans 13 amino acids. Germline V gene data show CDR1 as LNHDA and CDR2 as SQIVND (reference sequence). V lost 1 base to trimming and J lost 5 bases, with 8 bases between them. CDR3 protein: CASSIVLLETQYF. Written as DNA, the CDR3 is TGTGCCAGTAGTATAGTTCTTCTGGAGACCCAGTACTTC.

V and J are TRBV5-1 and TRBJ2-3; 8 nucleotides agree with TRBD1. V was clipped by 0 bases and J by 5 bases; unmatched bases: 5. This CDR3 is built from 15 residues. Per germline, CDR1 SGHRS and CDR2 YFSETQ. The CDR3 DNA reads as TGCGCCAGCAGCTTGGGGGACAGGTTTCGAGATACGCAGTATTTT. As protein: CASSLGDRFRDTQYF.

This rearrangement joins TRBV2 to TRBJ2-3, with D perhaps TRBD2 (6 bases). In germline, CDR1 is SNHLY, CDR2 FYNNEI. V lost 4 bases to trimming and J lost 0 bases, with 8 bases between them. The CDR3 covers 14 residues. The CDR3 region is CASSGDSSTDTQYF. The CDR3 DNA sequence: TGTGCCAGCAGTGGGGACTCTAGCACAGATACGCAGTATTTT. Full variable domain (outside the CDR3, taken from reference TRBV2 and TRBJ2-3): EPEVTQTPSHQVTQMGQEVILRCVPISNHLYFYWYRQILGQKVEFLVSFYNNEISEKSEIFDDQFSVERPDGSNFTLKIRSTKLEDSAMYFCASSGDSSTDTQYFGPGTRLTVL.

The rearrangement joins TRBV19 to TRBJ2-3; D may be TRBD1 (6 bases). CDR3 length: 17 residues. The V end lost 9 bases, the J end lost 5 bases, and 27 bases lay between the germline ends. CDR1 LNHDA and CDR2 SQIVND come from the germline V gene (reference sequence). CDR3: CARTVQPGTPLRDTQYF. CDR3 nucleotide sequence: TGTGCCAGGACAGTACAGCCCGGGACACCCCTCAGAGATACGCAGTATTTT.

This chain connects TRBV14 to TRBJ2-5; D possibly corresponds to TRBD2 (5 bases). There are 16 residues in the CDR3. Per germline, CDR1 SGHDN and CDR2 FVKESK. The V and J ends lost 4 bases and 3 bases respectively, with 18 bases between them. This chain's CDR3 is CASSPAERWKEETQYF. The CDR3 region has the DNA TGTGCCAGCAGCCCAGCGGAGAGGTGGAAAGAAGAGACCCAGTACTTC.

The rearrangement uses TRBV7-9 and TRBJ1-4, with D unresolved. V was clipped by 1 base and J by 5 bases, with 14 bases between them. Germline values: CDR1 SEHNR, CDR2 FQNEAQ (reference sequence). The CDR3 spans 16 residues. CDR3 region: CASSLDLLGLNEKLFF. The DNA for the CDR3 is TGTGCCAGCAGCTTAGACCTTCTCGGTCTCAATGAAAAACTGTTTTTT. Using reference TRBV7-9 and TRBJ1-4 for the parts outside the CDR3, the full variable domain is DTGVSQNPRHKITKRGQNVTFRCDPISEHNRLYWYRQTLGQGPEFLTYFQNEAQLEKSRLLSDRFSAERPKGSFSTLEIQRTEQGDSAMYLCASSLDLLGLNEKLFFGSGTQLSVL.

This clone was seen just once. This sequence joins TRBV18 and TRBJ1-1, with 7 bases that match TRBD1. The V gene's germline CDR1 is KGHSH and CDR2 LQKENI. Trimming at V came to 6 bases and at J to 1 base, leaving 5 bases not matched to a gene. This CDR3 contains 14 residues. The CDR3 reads CASSPTGQNTEAFF. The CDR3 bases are TGTGCCAGCTCGCCGACAGGGCAGAACACTGAAGCTTTCTTT.

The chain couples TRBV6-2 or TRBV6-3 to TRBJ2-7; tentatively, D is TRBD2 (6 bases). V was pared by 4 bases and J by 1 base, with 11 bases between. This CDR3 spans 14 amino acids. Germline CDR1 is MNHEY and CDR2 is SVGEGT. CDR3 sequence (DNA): TGTGCCAGCAGTTTGGCGGAGGGTTCCTACGAGCAGTACTTC. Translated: CASSLAEGSYEQYF.

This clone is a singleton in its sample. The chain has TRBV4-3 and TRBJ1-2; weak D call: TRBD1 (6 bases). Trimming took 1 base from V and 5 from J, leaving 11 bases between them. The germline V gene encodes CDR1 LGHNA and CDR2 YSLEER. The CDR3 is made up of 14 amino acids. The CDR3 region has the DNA TGCGCCAGCAGCCAAGGCAGGGGCGAGTATGGCTACACCTTC. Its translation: CASSQGRGEYGYTF.

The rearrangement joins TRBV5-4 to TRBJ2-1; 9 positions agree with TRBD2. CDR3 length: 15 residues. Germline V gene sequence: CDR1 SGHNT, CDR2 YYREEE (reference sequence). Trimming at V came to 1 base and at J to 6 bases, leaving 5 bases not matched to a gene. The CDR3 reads CASSLMTSGVNEQFF. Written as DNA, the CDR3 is TGTGCCAGCAGCTTGATGACTAGCGGCGTCAATGAGCAGTTCTTC. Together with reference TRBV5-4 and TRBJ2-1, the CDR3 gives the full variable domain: ETGVTQSPTHLIKTRGQQVTLRCSSQSGHNTVSWYQQALGQGPQFIFQYYREEENGRGNFPPRFSGLQFPNYSSELNVNALELDDSALYLCASSLMTSGVNEQFFGPGTRLTVL.

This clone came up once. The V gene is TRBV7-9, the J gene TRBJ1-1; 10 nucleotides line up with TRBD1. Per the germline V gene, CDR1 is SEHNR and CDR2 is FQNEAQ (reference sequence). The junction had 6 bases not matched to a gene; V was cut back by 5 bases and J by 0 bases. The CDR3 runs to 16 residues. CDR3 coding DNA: TGTGCCAGCAGCCACTTGGGACAGGGGATGAACACTGAAGCTTTCTTT. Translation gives CASSHLGQGMNTEAFF.

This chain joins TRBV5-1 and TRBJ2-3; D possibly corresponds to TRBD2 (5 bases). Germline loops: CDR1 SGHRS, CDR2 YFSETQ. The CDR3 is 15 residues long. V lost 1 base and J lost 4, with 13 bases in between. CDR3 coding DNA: TGCGCCAGCAGCTTGTGGGGAGCGGCTCCAGATACGCAGTATTTT. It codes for CASSLWGAAPDTQYF.

CDR3 amino acids: CATSGLSGEKGNQPQHF. CDR3 in DNA: TGTGCCACCAGCGGCCTATCGGGGGAGAAGGGCAATCAGCCCCAGCATTTT. The rearrangement links TRBV15 to TRBJ1-5; TRBD1 might be the D (5 bases). Trimming stripped 5 bases from V and 2 bases from J, with 19 bases between. The CDR3 runs to 17 residues. Germline values: CDR1 LNHNV, CDR2 YYDKDF (reference sequence). Using reference TRBV15 and TRBJ1-5 for the parts outside the CDR3, the full variable domain is DAMVIQNPRYQVTQFGKPVTLSCSQTLNHNVMYWYQQKSSQAPKLLFHYYDKDFNNEADTPDNFQSRRPNTSFCFLDIRSPGLGDTAMYLCATSGLSGEKGNQPQHFGDGTRLSIL.

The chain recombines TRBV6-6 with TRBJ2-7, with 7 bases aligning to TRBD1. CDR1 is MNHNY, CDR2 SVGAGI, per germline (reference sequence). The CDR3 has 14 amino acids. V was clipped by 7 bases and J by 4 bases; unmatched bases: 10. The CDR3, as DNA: TGTGCCAGCATCCGGGACAGCGATGGGTACGAGCAGTACTTC. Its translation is CASIRDSDGYEQYF.

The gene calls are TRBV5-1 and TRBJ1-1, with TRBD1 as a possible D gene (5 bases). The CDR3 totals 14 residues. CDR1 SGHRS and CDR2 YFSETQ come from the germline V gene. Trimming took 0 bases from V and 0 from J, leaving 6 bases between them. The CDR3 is CASSLGDLNTEAFF. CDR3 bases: TGCGCCAGCAGCTTGGGGGACTTGAACACTGAAGCTTTCTTT.